This TCR beta chain was observed in a study of regulatory dendritic cells for organ transplantation (dated by TCRdb to about 2017). Background for the entire study: Monocytes were cultured with vitamin D3 on days 0 and 4 and with IL-10 on day 4 to generate regulatory dendritic cells. Sorted naive and memory CD4+ and CD8+ T cells had their TCRbeta repertoires sequenced both before and after allostimulation with either regulatory or mature dendritic cells. On day 6, LPS was added to the DC cultures to test how the DCs responded to a strong maturation-inducing agent. Study-wide findings and limitations: Only a couple of subjects were sequenced, and considerable between-individual heterogeneity in the alloreactive memory CD8+ T cell pool was noted by the authors. Repertoires were highly diverse in naive CD4+ and CD8+ T cells, less diverse in memory cells, and most oligoclonal in memory CD8+ cells. In both subjects, allostimulation led to expansion of memory CD8+ clones, although regulatory dendritic cells appeared to cause more limited expansion than mature dendritic cells did. Among the resting subsets, memory CD8+ T cells contained the most alloreactive TCR clonotypes.

The TCRbeta CDR3 regions were amplified in a multiplexed two-step PCR with Vbeta-specific forward primers and Jbeta-specific reverse primers. Through the immunoSEQ service, TCRbeta libraries were sequenced on an Illumina instrument. In the source study's methods: V, D and J genes were assigned using IMGT annotation, and counts were corrected for multiplex PCR bias using synthetic CDR3 analogues. Repertoire clonality was computed in the immunoSEQ Analyzer as one minus normalized Shannon entropy. Clonal expansion was defined using Fisher's exact test with Benjamini-Hochberg false discovery rate control and a two-tailed threshold of P<0.01. TCRdb provides this immuneACCESS table in a form limited to in-frame rearrangements. Some clones are lacking; in checked studies, under half of them reflect an unresolved V gene, and why the rest are absent is not known. V, J and clone size were drawn from that table, and D and trimming were deduced from the DNA. This sample lists about 20,000 clones; approximately 83% were detected once. Of the sample, 0.26% falls within the top ten clones.

Note on this clone: Its antigen is still unknown. Per-base qualities were not stored, and no clone one base away is much larger.

Sorted T cell subsets were CFSE-labeled and co-cultured for 4 to 6 days with allogeneic regulatory or mature dendritic cells at a 1:10 DC:T ratio. FACS was used to sort CD4+ or CD8+ cells into naive T cells, defined as CD45RA+, and memory T cells, defined as CD45RO+. T cells for TCR sequencing came from two healthy control subjects. Genomic DNA was extracted with the Qiagen DNeasy Blood & Tissue Kit. The sample consisted of naive CD4+ T cells from blood cultured with dendritic cells. The meaning of the sample's cell subset or site label: CD45RA+ naive T cells. This clonotype originated in a human donor in good health.

The nucleotide sequence is TGTGCCAGCAGTTTAGGCGTTTCCGGGGGGAACCCCTTTAACTATGGCTACACCTTC. Translated, this gives CASSLGVSGGNPFNYGYTF. The V and J segments used are TRBV28 and TRBJ1-2; matching of 5 bases hints at TRBD1 as the D gene. Counted from cysteine to phenylalanine, this CDR3 has 19 amino acids. Kept here is only the CDR3 DNA, which spans 57 bases and is read in frame from base 1. V sheds 2 bases and J sheds 1 base, leaving 23 bases between their ends. From the germline V gene, CDR1 is MDHEN and CDR2 is SYDVKM.